One and the same sample provided the 3 T cell receptor beta chains below, sequenced in a study of human T cells and chemical hapten exposure. A single record per CDR3 protein comes from TCRdb applying MiXCR to the RACE reads. The sample yields over 55,000 distinct CDR3 sequences, 11% seen once. Time point here: patch test 3, about 24 weeks after DPC sensitization. The treatment here: therapeutic diphenylcyclopropenone sensitization with weekly scalp DPC. The input for sequencing was whole blood, taken in connection with sensitization to the hapten diphenylcyclopropenone (DPC). These receptors originate from a woman in her forties or fifties with alopecia areata. Some clones in this sample may be carry-over from other donors' samples.

There are a few counts of this clonotype. The rearrangement links TRBV28 to TRBJ1-6; D may be TRBD1 (6 bases). Germline assignment: CDR1 MDHEN and CDR2 SYDVKM. V shed 4 bases and J shed 5 bases, with 12 bases lying between them. CDR3 size: 15 residues. The CDR3: CASSSLQGDNSPLHF. In nucleotides, the CDR3 is TGTGCCAGCAGTTCGCTACAGGGCGATAATTCACCCCTCCACTTT.

This clonotype was found many times. The CDR3 DNA is TGCAGTGCTACCCCCCGAGGGAACTATGGCTACACCTTC. As protein: CSATPRGNYGYTF. The rearrangement links TRBV20-1 to TRBJ1-2; D uncertain. The CDR3 length is 13 residues. The V end lost 4 bases, the J end lost 2 bases, and 11 bases lay between the germline ends. Germline CDR1 DFQATT, CDR2 SNEGSKA (reference sequence).

This clonotype was counted only a few times. The rearrangement joins TRBV29-1 to TRBJ2-7; the D is unclear. This CDR3 region has 11 residues. Trimming removed 2 bases from V and 1 base from J, with 3 bases in between. Per the germline V gene, CDR1 is SQVTM and CDR2 is ANQGSEA. For the CDR3, the DNA is TGCAGCGTTGAACAGTCCTACGAGCAGTACTTC. It codes for CSVEQSYEQYF.